This T cell receptor beta chain was found in a study of blood T cell repertoires in COVID-19. Per the authors' pipeline: Using reference gene primer amplification, nucleated cell counts were estimated. Measured with immunoSEQ multiplex PCR; TCRdb has only the in-frame clones, and not every one. The V and J calls and clone size are taken from that table; D and trimming were inferred from the DNA. The table records 100,000 to 150,000 clones, over 75% of them present only once. This clone was observed many times. CDR1 SGHVS and CDR2 FQNEAQ come from the germline V gene. The CDR3 spans 14 residues. The V segment lost 4 bases and the J segment 12 bases; nucleotides outside the gene matches: 11.

The source of this sequence is a man in his forties or fifties with acute or convalescent COVID-19. The sample comprised peripheral blood. This rearrangement joins TRBV7-8 to TRBJ2-7; 11 bases align to TRBD2. The CDR3 loop reads CASSSGTSGLGGYF. CDR3 DNA sequence: TGTGCCAGCAGCTCCGGGACTAGCGGATTGGGAGGGTACTTC.